The 32 T cell receptor beta chains listed next were all sequenced from one sample in a study of T cell repertoires in cytomegalovirus infection. TCRdb reanalysed the reads using MiXCR and keeps one entry per CDR3 protein. The data hold some 160,000 distinct CDR3 sequences, with approximately 17% observed a single time. The sequencing sample was made of CD8+ T cells from PBMCs. These TCRs come from a human donor in good health (CMV status not recorded). Some clones in this sample may be carry-over from other donors' samples.

This clonotype was detected a few times. The chain carries TRBV6-2 or TRBV6-3 and TRBJ2-5; 7 positions agree with TRBD1. Germline V gene data show CDR1 as MNHEY and CDR2 as SVGEGT. V was pared by 4 bases and J by 3 bases, with 8 bases of the junction left unmatched. The CDR3 has 15 residues. The DNA for the CDR3 is TGTGCCAGCAGTTTTTACGACAGGGCCAAAGAGACCCAGTACTTC. This translates into CASSFYDRAKETQYF.

This sequence joins TRBV7-9 and TRBJ2-7; 8 bases are a match to TRBD1. Germline lookup yields CDR1 SEHNR and CDR2 FQNEAQ (reference sequence). Germline trimming cut 5 bases from V and 4 bases from J; bases unmatched to any gene: 10. The CDR3 has 15 amino acids. The CDR3 is CASSGTGDRLYEQYF. The DNA for the CDR3 is TGTGCCAGCAGCGGTACGGGGGACAGGTTATACGAGCAGTACTTC. Full variable domain (missing parts from reference TRBV7-9 and TRBJ2-7): DTGVSQNPRHKITKRGQNVTFRCDPISEHNRLYWYRQTLGQGPEFLTYFQNEAQLEKSRLLSDRFSAERPKGSFSTLEIQRTEQGDSAMYLCASSGTGDRLYEQYFGPGTRLTVT.

This sequence joins TRBV11-2 and TRBJ2-7, with 7 bases matching TRBD2. The CDR3 totals 13 residues. In germline, CDR1 is SGHAT, CDR2 FQNNGV. With 5 bases clipped from V and 6 bases from J, the junction kept 7 bases outside the gene matches. The CDR3 DNA reads as TGTGCCAGCAGCCCGAAGCCGGGGGGCGAGCAGTACTTC. Amino acid sequence: CASSPKPGGEQYF.

This clonotype has a handful of counts. The CDR3 nucleotides read TGTGCCAGCAGTCCTTCACCAGGGAGCACAGATACGCAGTATTTT. This sequence encodes CASSPSPGSTDTQYF. V gene TRBV28 combines with J gene TRBJ2-3, with D possibly matching TRBD1 (5 bases). V lost 5 bases and J lost 0, with 12 bases in between. CDR1 is MDHEN and CDR2 is SYDVKM in the germline V gene. The CDR3 extends over 15 amino acids.

This clonotype has more than one count but fewer than ten. The chain carries TRBV6-1 and TRBJ2-3; 11 bases are shared with TRBD2. Losses at the gene ends were 5 bases for V and 6 bases for J; bases not matched to a gene: 22. Germline V gives CDR1 MNHNS, CDR2 SASEGT. The CDR3 is 20 residues long. The DNA of the CDR3 is TGTGCCAGCAGTCCTCGGACCCCTGGAATAGCGGGAGGGCCGGGGGATACGCAGTATTTT. It specifies CASSPRTPGIAGGPGDTQYF.

The chain links TRBV7-2 to TRBJ2-7; 10 bases match TRBD1. The V gene end was trimmed by 2 bases and the J gene end by 1 base; junction bases not matched to a gene: 11. In germline, CDR1 is SGHTA, CDR2 FQGNSA. CDR3 length: 18 residues. CDR3 nucleotide sequence: TGTGCCAGCAGCTTACCGGGACAGGGGATCCAAATTTCCTACGAGCAGTACTTC. It is translated as CASSLPGQGIQISYEQYF.

This clonotype was seen only a few times. The CDR3 sequence: CASSFTGSIRIYGYTF. The CDR3 DNA follows: TGTGCCAGCAGCTTCACGGGTTCGATACGGATCTATGGCTACACCTTC. J is TRBJ1-2 and V is TRBV7-9; D is undetermined. CDR1 is SEHNR, CDR2 FQNEAQ, per germline (reference sequence). V lost 3 bases and J lost 4, with 18 bases in between. This CDR3 is built from 16 residues.

This clonotype was counted at least ten times. V usage is TRBV20-1 and J usage is TRBJ2-1; the D gene could be TRBD1 or TRBD2 (5 bases each). CDR1 and CDR2 from the germline V gene are DFQATT and SNEGSKA (reference sequence). The CDR3 contains 17 residues. The V end was cut by 0 bases, the J end by 0 bases, with 15 bases between. CDR3 in amino acids: CSARDFERTSSYNEQFF. The CDR3 DNA follows: TGCAGTGCTAGAGATTTCGAGCGGACAAGCTCCTACAATGAGCAGTTCTTC.

This clonotype was seen more than once but under ten times. This chain links TRBV6-1 with TRBJ2-7; 9 bases are shared with TRBD1. V lost 7 bases to trimming and J lost 4 bases; unmatched junction nucleotides: 5. The germline CDR1 and CDR2 sequences are MNHNS and SASEGT. The CDR3 has 13 residues. Written as DNA, the CDR3 is TGTGCCAGCATCGGGACAGGGCTTTACGAGCAGTACTTC. Residues: CASIGTGLYEQYF.

Only a few counts were recorded for this clonotype. Here the CDR3 DNA reads TGTGCCAGCAGCCGTAGCGGGAGTGACTACGAGCAGTACTTC. Encoded protein: CASSRSGSDYEQYF. The V gene is TRBV7-9, the J gene TRBJ2-7; TRBD2 aligns across 9 bases. J lost 3 bases, V lost 5 bases, and 5 bases had no gene match. Germline V gives CDR1 SEHNR, CDR2 FQNEAQ (reference sequence). The CDR3 runs 14 residues. Using reference TRBV7-9 and TRBJ2-7 for the parts outside the CDR3, the full variable domain is DTGVSQNPRHKITKRGQNVTFRCDPISEHNRLYWYRQTLGQGPEFLTYFQNEAQLEKSRLLSDRFSAERPKGSFSTLEIQRTEQGDSAMYLCASSRSGSDYEQYFGPGTRLTVT.

This clonotype was detected ten times or more. The chain is built from TRBV7-2 and TRBJ1-1; D unresolved. The CDR3 spans 13 residues. Germline CDR1 and CDR2: SGHTA and FQGNSA. Trimming took 0 bases from V and 7 from J, leaving 9 bases between them. In DNA form, the CDR3 reads TGTGCCAGCAGCTTAGCGCGGCAGGTTGAAGCTTTCTTT. This gives the protein CASSLARQVEAFF.

This clonotype was observed a handful of times. This sequence joins TRBV7-9 and TRBJ2-6; D call uncertain. Germline CDR1 reads SEHNR; CDR2 reads FQNEAQ (reference sequence). V gave up 6 bases and J gave up 0 bases, with 12 bases separating them. CDR3 length: 16 residues. The CDR3 region has the DNA TGTGCCAGCAGAGACGGTACTATCTCTGGGGCCAACGTCCTGACTTTC. Amino acids: CASRDGTISGANVLTF.

This chain links TRBV28 with TRBJ2-5; the match to TRBD2 covers 8 bases. Germline V lookup: CDR1 MDHEN, CDR2 SYDVKM. With 7 bases clipped from V and 2 bases from J, the junction kept 12 bases outside the gene matches. The CDR3 runs to 16 residues. The CDR3 DNA reads as TGTGCCAGCACCGAAAGTAGCGGGATGGAGCAAGAGACCCAGTACTTC. Translating gives CASTESSGMEQETQYF.

Ten or more counts support this clonotype. This sequence joins TRBV7-9 and TRBJ2-1; D is perhaps TRBD2 (5 bases). Germline V gene sequence: CDR1 SEHNR, CDR2 FQNEAQ (reference sequence). The CDR3 consists of 15 residues. V shed 6 bases and J shed 3 bases, with 15 bases lying between them. CDR3: CASRQAVGSYNEQFF. CDR3 DNA sequence: TGTGCCAGCAGACAAGCGGTCGGAAGCTACAATGAGCAGTTCTTC.

The chain has TRBV7-2 and TRBJ1-4; unclear D gene. V was shortened by 5 bases and J by 3 bases, with 16 bases between the two germline ends. Germline lookup yields CDR1 SGHTA and CDR2 FQGNSA. The CDR3 has 16 amino acids. The CDR3 spells CASSQLAGSSNEKLFF. The CDR3 nucleotides read TGTGCCAGCAGCCAGCTAGCGGGTAGTTCTAATGAAAAACTGTTTTTT.

V is TRBV6-2 or TRBV6-3 and J is TRBJ2-2, with D uncertain. Germline V gives CDR1 MNHEY, CDR2 SVGEGT. V dropped 2 bases and J dropped 3 bases, with 7 bases sitting between them. The CDR3 runs 14 residues. In DNA, the CDR3 is TGTGCCAGCAGTTACACCGGCTACACCGGGGAGCTGTTTTTT. This translates into CASSYTGYTGELFF.

V and J are TRBV6-1 and TRBJ2-5, with a possible D match to TRBD1 (6 bases). Germline V gene data show CDR1 as MNHNS and CDR2 as SASEGT. V lost 2 bases and J 1 base, leaving 8 bases between the germline ends. The CDR3 consists of 14 residues. Here the CDR3 reads CASSEPGVQETQYF. The CDR3 DNA reads as TGTGCCAGCAGTGAACCAGGGGTCCAAGAGACCCAGTACTTC.

This clonotype was found a few times. The V gene is TRBV7-8, the J gene TRBJ2-2, with D possibly matching TRBD1 (6 bases). Germline CDR1 and CDR2: SGHVS and FQNEAQ. CDR3 length: 15 residues. V was clipped by 5 bases and J by 1 base, with 11 bases between them. The CDR3 DNA is TGTGCCAGCAGCCTGGACAGCGGGAACACCGGGGAGCTGTTTTTT. It encodes CASSLDSGNTGELFF.

This sequence joins TRBV27 and TRBJ2-2; D is unclear. Germline CDR1 reads MNHEY; CDR2 reads SMNVEV (reference sequence). Trimming removed 3 bases at V and 3 bases at J, with 8 bases between. The CDR3 runs 14 residues. The CDR3 nucleotides read TGTGCCAGCAGTTTCGGCGTCTACACCGGGGAGCTGTTTTTT. Encoded protein: CASSFGVYTGELFF.

This clonotype appeared many times. The chain has TRBV7-9 and TRBJ2-1; D perhaps matches TRBD2 (5 bases). V was pared by 5 bases and J by 10 bases, with 15 bases between. This CDR3 contains 13 residues. Germline V gene data show CDR1 as SEHNR and CDR2 as FQNEAQ (reference sequence). CDR3 DNA sequence: TGTGCCAGCAGCAGATCGGGATTTTGGGAGCAGTTCTTC. Translating gives CASSRSGFWEQFF.

The chain joins TRBV23-1 to TRBJ1-1, with D possibly TRBD1 on 5 matching bases. TRBV23-1 has ORF status, its function being uncertain. This CDR3 spans 18 amino acids. The V end lost 0 bases, the J end lost 3 bases, and 20 bases lay between the germline ends. DNA for the CDR3: TGCGCCAGCAGTCAATCCGCCAGGGTAATTTCGAAACACACTGAAGCTTTCTTT. Protein: CASSQSARVISKHTEAFF.

The chain is built from TRBV12-5 and TRBJ2-6, with D perhaps matching TRBD2 (6 bases). V lost 7 bases to trimming and J lost 1 base, with 11 bases between them. The CDR3 is made up of 15 amino acids. Germline V lookup: CDR1 LGHNT, CDR2 FRNRAP. CDR3 nucleotides: TGTGCTAGTGATCCGGGGGTTTCTGGGGCCAACGTCCTGACTTTC. Amino acid sequence: CASDPGVSGANVLTF.

This clonotype has more than one count but fewer than ten. One base away lies a much larger clone, so this may be a sequencing read error. V usage is TRBV7-2 and J usage is TRBJ2-3; D is unresolved. From germline, CDR1 is SGHTA and CDR2 FQGNSA. V lost 5 bases, J lost 2 bases, and 11 bases lay in between. CDR3 length: 14 amino acids. As DNA, the CDR3 is TGTGCCAGCAGCCGAGGACGGCCCACAGATACGCAGTATTTT. It codes for CASSRGRPTDTQYF.

The chain recombines TRBV24-1 with TRBJ2-1; TRBD1 agrees at 7 bases. There are 17 residues in the CDR3. Trimming removed 4 bases from V and 0 bases from J; junction bases left unmatched: 8. Germline loops: CDR1 KGHDR, CDR2 SFDVKD. The CDR3 region has the DNA TGTGCCACCAGTGAACCTGGACAGGTCTGCTCCTACAATGAGCAGTTCTTC. Translation: CATSEPGQVCSYNEQFF.

The chain uses TRBV7-9 and TRBJ2-7; no definite D call. The V gene's germline CDR1 is SEHNR and CDR2 FQNEAQ (reference sequence). V gave up 5 bases and J gave up 2 bases, with 13 bases separating them. CDR3 length: 14 amino acids. The CDR3 spells CASSRRGGAYEQYF. The DNA for the CDR3 is TGTGCCAGCAGCCGTCGTGGCGGAGCCTACGAGCAGTACTTC. The full variable domain, rest sourced from reference TRBV7-9 and TRBJ2-7, is DTGVSQNPRHKITKRGQNVTFRCDPISEHNRLYWYRQTLGQGPEFLTYFQNEAQLEKSRLLSDRFSAERPKGSFSTLEIQRTEQGDSAMYLCASSRRGGAYEQYFGPGTRLTVT.

The V and J genes are TRBV7-9 and TRBJ2-1; 10 positions match TRBD2. CDR1 is SEHNR, CDR2 FQNEAQ, per germline (reference sequence). The length of the CDR3 is 18 residues. V trimming: 0 bases; J trimming: 8 bases; junction bases outside the gene matches: 13. The DNA of the CDR3 is TGTGCCAGCAGCTTAGCCATTGGACTAGCGGTTGCCGCCGATGAGCAGTTCTTC. Translation: CASSLAIGLAVAADEQFF.

Concerning this clonotype: One end of the junction fails to match germline, which may point to a read error. The genes are TRBV7-9 and TRBJ1-2, with TRBD1 as a possible D gene (5 bases). CDR3 size: 17 residues. Germline CDR1 reads SEHNR; CDR2 reads FQNEAQ (reference sequence). The CDR3, as DNA: TGTGCCAGCAGCCCCCCCCGGGACTCTCGATTTAACTACGGCTACACCTTC. It yields the protein CASSPPRDSRFNYGYTF.

In this sample, this clonotype turned up a few times. V usage is TRBV28 and J usage is TRBJ1-5; D is uncertain. The germline V and J ends were trimmed by 5 bases and 9 bases, with 14 bases remaining between them. In germline, CDR1 is MDHEN, CDR2 SYDVKM. The CDR3 totals 13 residues. The CDR3, as DNA: TGTGCCAGCAGTCTACCGAGCGAAACGCCCCAGCATTTT. Translating gives CASSLPSETPQHF.

The gene calls are TRBV7-2 and TRBJ2-1; 9 nucleotides agree with TRBD2. Looked up from germline, CDR1 is SGHTA and CDR2 is FQGNSA. The CDR3 loop spans 15 amino acids. Trimming took 1 base from V and 3 from J; bases not matched to a gene: 1. CDR3: CASSLGGGDYNEQFF. Written as DNA, the CDR3 is TGTGCCAGCAGCTTAGGCGGGGGGGACTACAATGAGCAGTTCTTC.

V usage is TRBV7-8 and J usage is TRBJ2-1; 7 bases fit TRBD2. Germline V gene lookup returns CDR1 SGHVS and CDR2 FQNEAQ. The V segment lost 4 bases and the J segment 8 bases; nucleotides outside the gene matches: 11. The length of the CDR3 is 15 residues. CDR3 nucleotide sequence: TGTGCCAGCAGCTCTAGTCCCCGGGGGAGGGATGAGCAGTTCTTC. Protein product: CASSSSPRGRDEQFF.

The sample holds one count of this clonotype. It may be a read error: a sequence one base away is much more abundant. The chain employs TRBV7-6 and TRBJ2-7; the D is unclear. This CDR3 has 14 amino acids. Germline V lookup: CDR1 SGHVS, CDR2 FNYEAQ. V lost 7 bases and J 6 bases, leaving 19 bases between the germline ends. The chain's CDR3 is CASTNQPTFREQYF. CDR3 nucleotides: TGTGCCAGCACCAACCAGCCCACCTTCCGCGAGCAGTACTTC.

J is TRBJ1-1 and V is TRBV20-1; possibly TRBD1 for D (6 bases). Germline V gene data show CDR1 as DFQATT and CDR2 as SNEGSKA (reference sequence). The CDR3 consists of 12 residues. Trimming left V 6 bases short and J 4 bases short, with 12 bases between. The CDR3 protein is CSAAKGGTEAFF. The CDR3 DNA is TGCAGTGCCGCAAAGGGGGGCACTGAAGCTTTCTTT.